Listed here are 10 T cell receptor beta chains from one sample, sequenced in a study of cytomegalovirus exposure and HLA in healthy donors. The PCR had 60 Vbeta and 13 Jbeta primers. Repertoires were generated with immunoSEQ multiplex PCR, while TCRdb's copy carries only in-frame clones and drops some. The sample holds roughly 180,000 clones, over 65% seen once. The sample consisted of PBMCs. These receptors all stem from a female donor in good health and CMV-seronegative.

The J gene is TRBJ2-7, the V gene TRBV19; 9 bases match TRBD1. The CDR3 sequence is 14 residues long. Trimming cost V 5 bases and J 5 bases; bases outside gene matches: 7. The germline V gene encodes CDR1 LNHDA and CDR2 SQIVND (reference sequence). CDR3 bases: TGTGCCAGTAGTGCTCGACAGGGGGTCCACGAGCAGTACTTC. It translates to CASSARQGVHEQYF. The entire variable domain, with the rest obtained from reference TRBV19 and TRBJ2-7, is as follows: DGGITQSPKYLFRKEGQNVTLSCEQNLNHDAMYWYRQDPGQGLRLIYYSQIVNDFQKGDIAEGYSVSREKKESFPLTVTSAQKNPTAFYLCASSARQGVHEQYFGPGTRLTVT.

This chain uses TRBV19 with TRBJ2-7; D is undetermined. CDR3 size: 14 residues. Looked up from germline, CDR1 is LNHDA and CDR2 is SQIVND (reference sequence). The V gene lost 3 bases and the J gene lost 0 bases, with 9 bases spanning the gap. The CDR3 sequence is CASSIQSGSYEQYF. The CDR3 DNA reads as TGTGCCAGTAGTATTCAATCAGGCTCCTACGAGCAGTACTTC. Full variable domain (missing parts from reference TRBV19 and TRBJ2-7): DGGITQSPKYLFRKEGQNVTLSCEQNLNHDAMYWYRQDPGQGLRLIYYSQIVNDFQKGDIAEGYSVSREKKESFPLTVTSAQKNPTAFYLCASSIQSGSYEQYFGPGTRLTVT.

V gene TRBV6-5 combines with J gene TRBJ2-3; a possible D gene is TRBD2 (6 bases). Trimming took off 4 bases at V and 7 bases at J, with 15 bases between the two ends. Germline-derived CDR1 and CDR2 are MNHEY and SVGAGI. There are 14 residues in the CDR3. CDR3 residues: CASSSPGGVNTQYF. The CDR3 coding sequence is TGTGCCAGCAGTTCCCCCGGAGGGGTTAATACGCAGTATTTT.

The V gene is TRBV5-1, the J gene TRBJ2-7; D is undetermined. The CDR3 has 14 amino acids. Trimming stripped 4 bases from V and 6 bases from J, with 17 bases between. The germline CDR1 and CDR2 sequences are SGHRS and YFSETQ. CDR3: CASSAWMEGGEQYF. For the CDR3, the DNA is TGCGCCAGCAGCGCCTGGATGGAAGGCGGCGAGCAGTACTTC.

The chain employs TRBV7-2 and TRBJ1-2, with TRBD1 matching 9 bases. Germline V lookup: CDR1 SGHTA, CDR2 FQGNSA. Losses at the gene ends were 5 bases for V and 5 bases for J; bases not matched to a gene: 6. This CDR3 region has 14 residues. The chain's CDR3 is CASSAQTGGYGYTF. The CDR3 DNA follows: TGTGCCAGCAGCGCACAGACAGGGGGGTATGGCTACACCTTC.

The chain links TRBV7-9 to TRBJ1-6; the D gene is possibly TRBD1 (6 bases). Germline assignment: CDR1 SEHNR and CDR2 FQNEAQ (reference sequence). Trimming took off 5 bases at V and 4 bases at J, with 15 bases between the two ends. The CDR3 is made up of 16 amino acids. CDR3 nucleotides: TGTGCCAGCAGCCCCCAATCCGGACAGTATAATTCACCCCTCCACTTT. Its protein is CASSPQSGQYNSPLHF.

This chain uses TRBV28 with TRBJ2-7; 9 bases map to TRBD2. This CDR3 is built from 15 residues. V shed 5 bases, J shed 2 bases, and the junction held 7 bases outside the gene matches. In germline, CDR1 is MDHEN, CDR2 SYDVKM. As DNA, the CDR3 is TGTGCCAGCAGTCCCAGCGGGAGGACCACCTACGAGCAGTACTTC. Its protein is CASSPSGRTTYEQYF. Together with reference TRBV28 and TRBJ2-7, the CDR3 gives the full variable domain: DVKVTQSSRYLVKRTGEKVFLECVQDMDHENMFWYRQDPGLGLRLIYFSYDVKMKEKGDIPEGYSVSREKKERFSLILESASTNQTSMYLCASSPSGRTTYEQYFGPGTRLTVT.

There are a few counts of this clone. The chain recombines TRBV2 with TRBJ2-5; 8 bases map to TRBD1. J lost 9 bases, V lost 6 bases, and 18 bases had no gene match. This CDR3 is 16 amino acids long. Germline loops: CDR1 SNHLY, CDR2 FYNNEI. Here the CDR3 DNA reads TGTGCCAGCAGGAAGGGACAGGCTTTCCGGCGGGCGTCCCAGTACTTC. Encoded protein: CASRKGQAFRRASQYF.

This clone was detected a few times. This chain connects TRBV4-2 to TRBJ2-7; TRBD1 matches at 7 bases. This CDR3 has 13 residues. V gave up 5 bases and J gave up 5 bases; unmatched junction bases: 6. The germline V gene has CDR1 LGHNA and CDR2 YNFKEQ. For the CDR3, the DNA is TGTGCCAGCAGCGGGGGACAGCCAAACGAGCAGTACTTC. This sequence encodes CASSGGQPNEQYF.

The chain recombines TRBV27 with TRBJ2-1, with 9 bases lining up with TRBD2. CDR1 MNHEY and CDR2 SMNVEV come from the germline V gene (reference sequence). The CDR3 spans 16 residues. V dropped 3 bases and J dropped 4; count of bases not matched to a gene: 7. DNA for the CDR3: TGTGCCAGCAGTTTCCATGGAGCGGGAGGTTACAATGAGCAGTTCTTC. Translating it yields CASSFHGAGGYNEQFF.